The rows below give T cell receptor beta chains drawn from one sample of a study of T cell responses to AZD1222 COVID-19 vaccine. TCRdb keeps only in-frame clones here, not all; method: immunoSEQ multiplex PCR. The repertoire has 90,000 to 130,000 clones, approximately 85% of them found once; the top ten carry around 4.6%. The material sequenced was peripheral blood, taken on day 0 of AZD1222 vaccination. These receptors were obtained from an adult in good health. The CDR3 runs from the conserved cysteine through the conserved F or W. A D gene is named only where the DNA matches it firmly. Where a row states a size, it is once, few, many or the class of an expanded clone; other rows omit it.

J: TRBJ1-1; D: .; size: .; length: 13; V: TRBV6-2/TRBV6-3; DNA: TGTGCCAGCAGTTACTCCCAGAACACTGAAGCTTTCTTT; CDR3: CASSYSQNTEAFF
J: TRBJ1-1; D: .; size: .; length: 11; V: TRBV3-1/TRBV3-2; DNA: TGTGCCAGCAGCCAAAGTGAGTGGACTTTCTTT; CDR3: CASSQSEWTFF
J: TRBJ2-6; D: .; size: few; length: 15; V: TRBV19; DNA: TGTGCCAGTAGGCCCGCTTACTCTGGGGCCAACGTCCTGACTTTC; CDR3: CASRPAYSGANVLTF
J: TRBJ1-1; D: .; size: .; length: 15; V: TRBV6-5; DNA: TGTGCCAGCAGCCCGGGTACCTCAGGGAACACTGAAGCTTTCTTT; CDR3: CASSPGTSGNTEAFF
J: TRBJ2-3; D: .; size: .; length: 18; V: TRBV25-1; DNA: TGTGCCAGCAGTTCCCCTAGGCGTGGGGCTTTACTAGTGGATACGCAGTATTTT; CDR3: CASSSPRRGALLVDTQYF
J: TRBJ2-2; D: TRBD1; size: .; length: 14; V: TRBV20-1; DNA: TGCAGTGCTAGTAGGGGGCTGAACACCGGGGAGCTGTTTTTT; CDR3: CSASRGLNTGELFF
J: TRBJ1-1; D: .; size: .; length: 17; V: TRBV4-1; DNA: TGCGCCAGCAGCCAAGGGAAGGGCTGGGGTCTTCCCCCCGCCGCTTTCTTT; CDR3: CASSQGKGWGLPPAAFF
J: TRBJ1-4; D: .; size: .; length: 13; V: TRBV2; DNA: TGTGCCAGCACAAGGGGGGAGGTTGAAAAACTGTTTTTT; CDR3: CASTRGEVEKLFF
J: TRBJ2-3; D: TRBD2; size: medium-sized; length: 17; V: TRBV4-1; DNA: TGCGCCAGCAGCCAAGTCCTAGCGGGTGCTAGCACAGATACGCAGTATTTT; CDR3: CASSQVLAGASTDTQYF
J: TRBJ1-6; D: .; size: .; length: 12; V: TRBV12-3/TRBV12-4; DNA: TGTGCCAGCAGTTTTGGGGGGGAACCCCTCCACTTT; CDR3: CASSFGGEPLHF
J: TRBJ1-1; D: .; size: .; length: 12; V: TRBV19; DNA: TGTGCCAGTCGGGACGGGTACACTGAAGCTTTCTTT; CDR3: CASRDGYTEAFF
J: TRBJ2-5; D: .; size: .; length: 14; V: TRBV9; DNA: TGTGCCAGCAGCTCCCTGGAGGGAAGGGAGACCCAGTACTTC; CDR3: CASSSLEGRETQYF
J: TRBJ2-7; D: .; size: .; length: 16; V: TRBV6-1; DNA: TGTGCCAGCAGTGAAAGGGCAGGGGCAAAACCCTACGAGCAGTACTTC; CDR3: CASSERAGAKPYEQYF
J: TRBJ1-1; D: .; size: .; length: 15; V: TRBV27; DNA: TGTGCCAGCAGTTTAACGGGACACTTGAACACTGAAGCTTTCTTT; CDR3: CASSLTGHLNTEAFF
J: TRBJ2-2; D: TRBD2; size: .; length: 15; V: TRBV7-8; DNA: TGTGCCAGCAGCTTAGCTGCGGGAGCTGGCGGGGAGCTGTTTTTT; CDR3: CASSLAAGAGGELFF
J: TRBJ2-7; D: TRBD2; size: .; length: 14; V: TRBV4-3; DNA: TGCGCCAGCAACCGGGAGGGCCATTCCTACGAGCAGTACTTC; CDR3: CASNREGHSYEQYF
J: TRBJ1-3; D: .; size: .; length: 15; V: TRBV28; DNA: TGTGCCAGCAGGATTGGAGGGCACTCTGGAAACACCATATATTTT; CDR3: CASRIGGHSGNTIYF
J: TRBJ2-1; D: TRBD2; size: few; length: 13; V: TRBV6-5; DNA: TGTGCCAGCAGTTGGAGGGAGGGCAATGAGCAGTTCTTC; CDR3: CASSWREGNEQFF
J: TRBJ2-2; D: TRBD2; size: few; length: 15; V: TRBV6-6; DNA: TGTGCCAGCAGTACTAGCGGGTCCGGATCCGGGGAGCTGTTTTTT; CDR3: CASSTSGSGSGELFF
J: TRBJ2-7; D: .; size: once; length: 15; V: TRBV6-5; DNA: TGTGCCAGCACCCCAGTAAGGGGTAGAGGCTACGAGCAGTACTTC; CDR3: CASTPVRGRGYEQYF
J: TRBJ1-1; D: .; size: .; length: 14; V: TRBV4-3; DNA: TGCGCCAGCAGCCAAGATAGGGAGGGCACTGAAGCTTTCTTT; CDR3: CASSQDREGTEAFF
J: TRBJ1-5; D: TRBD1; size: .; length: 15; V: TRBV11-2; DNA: TGTGCCAGCAGCCCGGGGACAGGGGAGGGGCAGCCCCAGCATTTT; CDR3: CASSPGTGEGQPQHF
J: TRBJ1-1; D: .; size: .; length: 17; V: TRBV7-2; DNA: TGTGCCAGCAGCTTCGGCAGGGGCCGTTACATGAACACTGAAGCTTTCTTT; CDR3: CASSFGRGRYMNTEAFF
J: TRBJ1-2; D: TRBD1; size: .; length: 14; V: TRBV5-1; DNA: TGCGCCAGCAGCTTGGGTCGGGGACAGCATGGCTACACCTTC; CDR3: CASSLGRGQHGYTF
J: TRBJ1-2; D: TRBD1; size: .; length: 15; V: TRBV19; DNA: TGTGCCAGTAGTCCCCGGACAGGGGGGAACTATGGCTACACCTTC; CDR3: CASSPRTGGNYGYTF
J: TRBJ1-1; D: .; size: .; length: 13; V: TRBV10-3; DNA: TGTGCCATCAGTGAAACCCAGGTAGCTGAAGCTTTCTTT; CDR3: CAISETQVAEAFF
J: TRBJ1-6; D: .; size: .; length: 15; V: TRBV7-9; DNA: TGTGCCAGCAGCTTAGCGGCAGGGCCCAATTCACCCCTCCACTTT; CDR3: CASSLAAGPNSPLHF
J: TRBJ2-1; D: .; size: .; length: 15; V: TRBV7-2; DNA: TGTGCCAGCAGCTTAGGTTCGACAGTCTACAATGAGCAGTTCTTC; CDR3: CASSLGSTVYNEQFF
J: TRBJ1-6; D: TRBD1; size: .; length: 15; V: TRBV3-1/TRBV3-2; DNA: TGTGCCAGCAGCCAGGACAGGGGATGGGAATCACCCCTCCACTTT; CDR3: CASSQDRGWESPLHF
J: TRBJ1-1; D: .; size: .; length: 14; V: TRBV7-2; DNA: TGTGCCAGCAGCTTGTACAGGGTGAACACTGAAGCTTTCTTT; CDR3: CASSLYRVNTEAFF
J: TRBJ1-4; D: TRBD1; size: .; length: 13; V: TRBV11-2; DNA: TGTGCCAGCAGTCCCGACAGGGCGGAAAAACTGTTTTTT; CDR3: CASSPDRAEKLFF
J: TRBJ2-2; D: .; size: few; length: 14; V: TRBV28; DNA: TGTGCCAGCAGTTTCGGGACCATCACCGGGGAGCTGTTTTTT; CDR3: CASSFGTITGELFF
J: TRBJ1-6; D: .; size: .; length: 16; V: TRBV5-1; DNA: TGCGCCAGCAGCTTTCGGGATAGCTCCTATAATTCACCCCTCCACTTT; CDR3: CASSFRDSSYNSPLHF
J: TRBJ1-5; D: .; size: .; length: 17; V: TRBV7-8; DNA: TGTGCCAGCAGCTTAGGGCTCCTGGAATATAGCAATCAGCCCCAGCATTTT; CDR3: CASSLGLLEYSNQPQHF
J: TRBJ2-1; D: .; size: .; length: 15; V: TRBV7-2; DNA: TGTGCCAGCAGTGATCTCAACTCCCCTTACAATGAGCAGTTCTTC; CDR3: CASSDLNSPYNEQFF
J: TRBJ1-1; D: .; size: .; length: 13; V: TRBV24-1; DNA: TGTGCCACCAGACGAACAGCGAACACTGAAGCTTTCTTT; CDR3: CATRRTANTEAFF
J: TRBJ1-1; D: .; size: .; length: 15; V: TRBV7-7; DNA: TGTGCTAGCAGCTCCTTAACAGGGATTGGCACTGAAGCTTTCTTT; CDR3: CASSSLTGIGTEAFF
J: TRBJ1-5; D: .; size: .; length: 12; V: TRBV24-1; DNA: TGTGCCACCGGGGATAGCAATCAGCCCCAGCATTTT; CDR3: CATGDSNQPQHF
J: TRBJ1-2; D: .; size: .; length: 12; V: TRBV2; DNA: TGTGCCAGTCTCGGGTGGAACTATGGCTACACCTTC; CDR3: CASLGWNYGYTF
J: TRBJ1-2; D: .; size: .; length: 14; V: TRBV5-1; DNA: TGCGCCAGCAGCTTAGAGGGCAGGCGTGGTGGCTACACCTTC; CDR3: CASSLEGRRGGYTF
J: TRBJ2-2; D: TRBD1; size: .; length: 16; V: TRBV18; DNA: TGTGCCAGCTCACAATCGACAGGGGCGAACACCGGGGAGCTGTTTTTT; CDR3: CASSQSTGANTGELFF
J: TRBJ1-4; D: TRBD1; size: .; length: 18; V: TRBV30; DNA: TGTGCCTGGAGAGGCGGTTGGGACAGGGGCGCCTCGGGTGAAAAACTGTTTTTT; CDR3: CAWRGGWDRGASGEKLFF
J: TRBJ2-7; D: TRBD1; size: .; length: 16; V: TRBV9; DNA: TGTGCCAGCAGCCCCACCGGCGGACAGGGACTCCACGAGCAGTACTTC; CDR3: CASSPTGGQGLHEQYF
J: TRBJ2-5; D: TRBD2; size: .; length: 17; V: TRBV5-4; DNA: TGTGCCAGCAGCTTGGCCAGGCAGGGAGGGGTACAAGAGACCCAGTACTTC; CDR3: CASSLARQGGVQETQYF
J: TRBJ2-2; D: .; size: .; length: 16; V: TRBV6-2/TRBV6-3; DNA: TGTGCCAGCAGCTCAACTCGGGGAACGAACACCGGGGAGCTGTTTTTT; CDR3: CASSSTRGTNTGELFF
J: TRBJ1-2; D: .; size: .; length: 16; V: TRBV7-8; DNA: TGTGCCAGCAGCCCTTCGGACACGAAGCGTAACTATGGCTACACCTTC; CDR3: CASSPSDTKRNYGYTF
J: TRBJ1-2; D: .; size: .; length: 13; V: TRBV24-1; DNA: TGTGCCACCAGTGTTTTGGGGGCTAATGGCTACACCTTC; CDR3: CATSVLGANGYTF
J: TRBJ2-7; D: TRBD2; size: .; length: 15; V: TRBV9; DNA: TGTGCCAGCAGCGTAGAACGGGAGGGACCCTACGAGCAGTACTTC; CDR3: CASSVEREGPYEQYF
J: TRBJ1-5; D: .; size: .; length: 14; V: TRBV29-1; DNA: TGCAGCGTTGGACAAGGAGGGGCGAATCAGCCCCAGCATTTT; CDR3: CSVGQGGANQPQHF
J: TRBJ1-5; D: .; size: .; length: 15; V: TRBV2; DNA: TGTGCCAGCAGTGAATCGGGTTATAGCAATCAGCCCCAGCATTTT; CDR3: CASSESGYSNQPQHF
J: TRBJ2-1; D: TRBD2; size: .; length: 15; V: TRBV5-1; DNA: TGCGCCAGCAGCTGGACTAGCGGGAGCGAGGATGAGCAGTTCTTC; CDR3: CASSWTSGSEDEQFF
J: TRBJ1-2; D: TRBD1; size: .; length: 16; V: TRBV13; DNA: TGTGCCAGCAGCTTAGGCATGGGACAGGGGGGAAATGGCTACACCTTC; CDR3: CASSLGMGQGGNGYTF
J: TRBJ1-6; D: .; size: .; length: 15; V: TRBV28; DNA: TGTGCCAGCACCCAATCGGGCGGGACACGGGTTTCCCTCCACTTT; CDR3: CASTQSGGTRVSLHF
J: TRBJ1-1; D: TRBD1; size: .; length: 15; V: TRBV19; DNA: TGTGCCAGTAGTATTGCTTACGGGACAGGGGCTGAAGCTTTCTTT; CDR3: CASSIAYGTGAEAFF
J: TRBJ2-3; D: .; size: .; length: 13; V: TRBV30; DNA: TGTGCCTCCGGAAGGCGGATCCGGGATACGCAGTATTTT; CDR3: CASGRRIRDTQYF
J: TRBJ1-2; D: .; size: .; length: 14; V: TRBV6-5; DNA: TGTGCCAGCAGATCGATGGACAGTACCTATGGCTACACCTTC; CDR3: CASRSMDSTYGYTF
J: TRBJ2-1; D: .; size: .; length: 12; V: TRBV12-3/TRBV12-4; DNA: TGTGCCAGCTGGGGCGGTTACAATGAGCAGTTCTTC; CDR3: CASWGGYNEQFF
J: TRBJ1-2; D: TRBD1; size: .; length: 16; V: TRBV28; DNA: TGTGCCAGCAGTTTAACGGGGACAGGGGTGGTCTATGGCTACACCTTC; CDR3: CASSLTGTGVVYGYTF
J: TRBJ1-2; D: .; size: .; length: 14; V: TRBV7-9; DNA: TGTGCCAGCAGCTTAGTTGGGGGCCTCTATGGCTACACCTTC; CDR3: CASSLVGGLYGYTF
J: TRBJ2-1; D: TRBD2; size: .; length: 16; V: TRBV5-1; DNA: TGCGCCAGCAGCCTGATGACTAGCGGGGGATACAATGAGCAGTTCTTC; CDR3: CASSLMTSGGYNEQFF